Listed below are T cell receptor beta chains from one sample, sequenced in a study of blood T cell repertoires in COVID-19. Sequencing used immunoSEQ multiplex PCR; TCRdb keeps in-frame clones, though not all of them. The sample has some 200,000 clones; roughly nine tenths are singletons. The sequencing sample was made of peripheral blood. These receptor sequences come from a woman between 55 and 75 years old with COVID-19, enrolled during active disease. CDR3s include the opening cysteine and the closing phenylalanine or tryptophan. Fields, in order: D gene, V gene, clone size, J gene, CDR3 protein, CDR3 DNA. D genes are given only for firm matches. Expanded clones are given a class, and other clones once, few, many or no size at all.

D: .
V: TRBV6-2/TRBV6-3
size: .
J: TRBJ2-7
CDR3: CASSYSATQNEQYF
DNA: TGTGCCAGCAGTTACTCGGCCACCCAGAACGAGCAGTACTTC

D: .
V: TRBV4-3
size: few
J: TRBJ2-7
CDR3: CASSQEKGSGYEQYF
DNA: TGCGCCAGCAGCCAAGAAAAAGGTTCAGGCTACGAGCAGTACTTC

D: .
V: TRBV5-1
size: .
J: TRBJ1-1
CDR3: CASKGRPVPNTEAFF
DNA: TGCGCCAGCAAGGGGAGGCCCGTCCCCAATACTGAAGCTTTCTTT

D: TRBD1
V: TRBV25-1
size: .
J: TRBJ2-7
CDR3: CASRESGQGANEQYF
DNA: TGTGCCAGCAGGGAGTCAGGACAGGGGGCCAACGAGCAGTACTTC

D: TRBD2
V: TRBV24-1
size: .
J: TRBJ2-1
CDR3: CATSEIRLAGERNEQFF
DNA: TGTGCCACCAGTGAGATCCGACTAGCGGGAGAGAGGAATGAGCAGTTCTTC

D: .
V: TRBV7-6
size: .
J: TRBJ1-2
CDR3: CASSMIPTANYGYTF
DNA: TGTGCCAGCAGCATGATTCCCACAGCTAACTATGGCTACACCTTC

D: .
V: TRBV5-8
size: .
J: TRBJ2-3
CDR3: CASSDLGMAGGTDTQYF
DNA: TGTGCCAGCAGCGATCTGGGTATGGCAGGGGGCACAGATACGCAGTATTTT

D: TRBD1
V: TRBV10-2
size: .
J: TRBJ1-1
CDR3: CASSRTGEGGTEAFF
DNA: TGCGCCAGCAGCCGGACAGGGGAGGGGGGCACTGAAGCTTTCTTT

D: TRBD2
V: TRBV18
size: .
J: TRBJ2-1
CDR3: CASSPQAGGSYNEQFF
DNA: TGTGCCAGCTCACCACAGGCGGGAGGGTCCTACAATGAGCAGTTCTTC

D: TRBD1
V: TRBV30
size: .
J: TRBJ1-2
CDR3: CAWSWTGHYGYTF
DNA: TGTGCCTGGAGTTGGACAGGCCATTATGGCTACACCTTC

D: .
V: TRBV5-1
size: .
J: TRBJ1-1
CDR3: CASSLAWRGRNTEAFF
DNA: TGCGCCAGCAGCTTGGCCTGGAGGGGACGGAACACTGAAGCTTTCTTT

D: .
V: TRBV12-5
size: .
J: TRBJ2-4
CDR3: CASGQGFEDIQYF
DNA: TGTGCTAGTGGTCAGGGATTTGAGGACATTCAGTACTTC

D: TRBD1
V: TRBV4-1
size: few
J: TRBJ1-6
CDR3: CASSQTHRGDNSPLHF
DNA: TGCGCCAGCAGCCAGACGCACAGGGGTGATAATTCACCCCTCCACTTT

D: TRBD2
V: TRBV7-2
size: .
J: TRBJ2-1
CDR3: CASSVSSGSNNEQFF
DNA: TGTGCCAGCAGCGTTTCTAGCGGGAGTAACAATGAGCAGTTCTTC

D: .
V: TRBV2
size: .
J: TRBJ2-7
CDR3: CASSALAYVEQYF
DNA: TGTGCCAGCAGTGCTCTAGCTTATGTCGAGCAGTACTTC

D: TRBD2
V: TRBV5-1
size: once
J: TRBJ2-1
CDR3: CASTTVPTSGSQFF
DNA: TGCGCCAGCACCACAGTCCCTACTAGCGGGAGTCAGTTCTTC

D: .
V: TRBV27
size: .
J: TRBJ1-5
CDR3: CASSFQGINQPQHF
DNA: TGTGCCAGCAGTTTCCAGGGCATCAATCAGCCCCAGCATTTT

D: TRBD1
V: TRBV6-5
size: .
J: TRBJ2-1
CDR3: CASRQDRGYNEQFF
DNA: TGTGCCAGCAGACAGGACAGGGGGTACAATGAGCAGTTCTTC

D: TRBD1
V: TRBV24-1
size: .
J: TRBJ1-1
CDR3: CATSDPGGTEAFF
DNA: TGTGCCACCAGTGACCCAGGGGGCACTGAAGCTTTCTTT

D: TRBD1
V: TRBV7-9
size: .
J: TRBJ1-5
CDR3: CASSRRDRDSNQPQHF
DNA: TGTGCCAGCAGCCGGAGGGACAGAGATAGCAATCAGCCCCAGCATTTT

D: TRBD2
V: TRBV28
size: .
J: TRBJ2-7
CDR3: CASNTPSGLALDEQYF
DNA: TGTGCCAGCAATACCCCCTCCGGACTAGCCTTGGACGAGCAGTACTTC

D: .
V: TRBV6-5
size: .
J: TRBJ2-7
CDR3: CASHQAGVGYEQYF
DNA: TGTGCCAGCCATCAAGCCGGGGTTGGTTACGAGCAGTACTTC

D: TRBD1
V: TRBV30
size: .
J: TRBJ1-1
CDR3: CAWVDRVGAFF
DNA: TGTGCCTGGGTCGACAGGGTGGGAGCTTTCTTT

D: .
V: TRBV5-1
size: .
J: TRBJ1-5
CDR3: CASSLGHSNQPQHF
DNA: TGCGCCAGCAGCTTGGGACATAGCAATCAGCCCCAGCATTTT

D: TRBD1
V: TRBV5-1
size: .
J: TRBJ1-2
CDR3: CASRTGAGVNYGYTF
DNA: TGCGCCAGCAGGACAGGGGCGGGGGTCAACTATGGCTACACCTTC

D: TRBD1
V: TRBV19
size: .
J: TRBJ2-7
CDR3: CASSKSFGTGAYEQYF
DNA: TGTGCCAGTAGTAAGAGTTTCGGGACAGGGGCCTACGAGCAGTACTTC

D: TRBD1
V: TRBV6-2/TRBV6-3
size: .
J: TRBJ1-1
CDR3: CASSYSGTGGTEAFF
DNA: TGTGCCAGCAGTTACTCCGGGACAGGGGGGACTGAAGCTTTCTTT

D: .
V: TRBV7-9
size: .
J: TRBJ1-5
CDR3: CASSPFNQPQHF
DNA: TGTGCCAGCAGCCCATTCAATCAGCCCCAGCATTTT

D: .
V: TRBV30
size: .
J: TRBJ1-4
CDR3: CAWDLTGTTNEKLFF
DNA: TGTGCCTGGGATTTAACCGGGACAACTAATGAAAAACTGTTTTTT

D: .
V: TRBV19
size: .
J: TRBJ1-6
CDR3: CASSIMSDNSPLHF
DNA: TGTGCCAGTAGTATTATGAGTGATAATTCACCCCTCCACTTT

D: .
V: TRBV15
size: .
J: TRBJ2-2
CDR3: CATSRGGSAGELFF
DNA: TGTGCCACCAGCAGGGGAGGTAGCGCCGGGGAGCTGTTTTTT

D: .
V: TRBV19
size: .
J: TRBJ1-5
CDR3: CASSSSWGVQPQHF
DNA: TGTGCCAGTAGTAGTTCTTGGGGAGTTCAGCCCCAGCATTTT

D: TRBD2
V: TRBV5-1
size: .
J: TRBJ2-5
CDR3: CASSFRAGGRETQYF
DNA: TGCGCCAGCAGCTTCCGAGCGGGGGGCCGGGAGACCCAGTACTTC

D: .
V: TRBV10-3
size: .
J: TRBJ2-5
CDR3: CAISESPPNRGETQYF
DNA: TGTGCCATCAGTGAGTCCCCCCCGAATAGGGGAGAGACCCAGTACTTC

D: TRBD1
V: TRBV9
size: .
J: TRBJ2-1
CDR3: CASSFGLGQGENEQFF
DNA: TGTGCCAGCAGCTTCGGCTTGGGACAGGGGGAGAATGAGCAGTTCTTC

D: .
V: TRBV11-2
size: .
J: TRBJ1-4
CDR3: CASSFLSLRDNEKLFF
DNA: TGTGCCAGCAGCTTTTTGAGTCTTCGAGATAATGAAAAACTGTTTTTT

D: TRBD1
V: TRBV30
size: few
J: TRBJ2-1
CDR3: CAWGTGGPYNEQFF
DNA: TGTGCCTGGGGGACAGGGGGCCCCTACAATGAGCAGTTCTTC

D: TRBD1
V: TRBV19
size: .
J: TRBJ1-3
CDR3: CASSDRSSGNTIYF
DNA: TGTGCCAGTTCGGACAGGAGCTCTGGAAACACCATATATTTT

D: .
V: TRBV30
size: once
J: TRBJ2-5
CDR3: CAWSVGGAQETQYF
DNA: TGTGCCTGGAGTGTTGGGGGGGCCCAAGAGACCCAGTACTTC

D: TRBD2
V: TRBV10-3
size: once
J: TRBJ2-5
CDR3: CAINYGLAKETQYF
DNA: TGTGCCATCAATTACGGACTAGCAAAAGAGACCCAGTACTTC

D: .
V: TRBV30
size: .
J: TRBJ1-1
CDR3: CAWTRQLLNTEAFF
DNA: TGTGCCTGGACGAGACAGCTATTGAACACTGAAGCTTTCTTT